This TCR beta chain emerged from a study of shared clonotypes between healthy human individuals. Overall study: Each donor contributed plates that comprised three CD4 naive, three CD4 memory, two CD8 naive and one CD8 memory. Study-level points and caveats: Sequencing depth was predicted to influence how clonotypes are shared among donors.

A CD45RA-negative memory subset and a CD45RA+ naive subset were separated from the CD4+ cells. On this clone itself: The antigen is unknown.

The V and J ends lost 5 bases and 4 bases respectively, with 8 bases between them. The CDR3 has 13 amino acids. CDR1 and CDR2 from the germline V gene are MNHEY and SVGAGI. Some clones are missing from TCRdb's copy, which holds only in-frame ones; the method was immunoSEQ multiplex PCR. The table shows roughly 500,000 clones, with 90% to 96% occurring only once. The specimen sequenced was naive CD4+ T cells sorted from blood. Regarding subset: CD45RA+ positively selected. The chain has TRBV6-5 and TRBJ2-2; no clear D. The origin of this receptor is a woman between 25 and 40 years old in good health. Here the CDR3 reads CASSQRGTGELFF. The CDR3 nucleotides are TGTGCCAGCAGTCAGCGAGGCACCGGGGAGCTGTTTTTT.